One and the same sample provided the 27 T cell receptor beta chains below, sequenced in a study of blood T cell repertoires in COVID-19 (TCRdb year 2020). Receptor amplification or capture employed the immunoSEQ multiplex PCR assay. TCRdb took this table from immuneACCESS and kept in-frame rearrangements with V and J called. Such tables lack part of the clones; where checked against another copy, unresolved V genes explain under half of the gap, and the rest is unexplained. For this sample there are 90,000 to 100,000 clones; 65% to 90% appear just once. Of the sample, 9.5% to 13% is held by the ten largest clones. Sequenced material: peripheral blood. The receptors originated from an older man with active or convalescent COVID-19.

This clone was found a few times. The genes are TRBV25-1 and TRBJ1-3; D may be TRBD1 (5 bases). The CDR3 totals 12 residues. Trimming stripped 6 bases from V and 4 bases from J, with 7 bases between. In germline, CDR1 is MGHDK, CDR2 SYGVNS. CDR3: CASRDIGNTIYF. The CDR3 DNA follows: TGTGCCAGCAGGGACATAGGAAACACCATATATTTT. The complete variable domain, with remaining parts taken from reference TRBV25-1 and TRBJ1-3, reads EADIYQTPRYLVIGTGKKITLECSQTMGHDKMYWYQQDPGMELHLIHYSYGVNSTEKGDLSSESTVSRIRTEHFPLTLESARPSHTSQYLCASRDIGNTIYFGEGSWLTVV.

This chain uses TRBV11-2 with TRBJ2-2; 10 bases align to TRBD1. Germline trimming cut 8 bases from V and 5 bases from J; bases unmatched to any gene: 8. The CDR3 length is 15 residues. CDR1 SGHAT and CDR2 FQNNGV come from the germline V gene. The CDR3 DNA follows: TGTGCCAGCTGTGACGGGACAGGGGTGACCGGGGAGCTGTTTTTT. It yields the protein CASCDGTGVTGELFF.

The chain joins TRBV30 to TRBJ1-4, with D hard to call. V was trimmed by 0 bases and J by 3 bases, leaving 8 bases between them. The germline gives CDR1 GTSNPN, CDR2 SVGIG (reference sequence). This CDR3 is built from 14 residues. The CDR3 nucleotides read TGTGCCTGGAGTGTTGGCTTGGCTAATGAAAAACTGTTTTTT. This encodes CAWSVGLANEKLFF.

The chain combines TRBV6-1 with TRBJ1-6; D gene unclear. This CDR3 spans 17 amino acids. V lost 1 base and J lost 3, with 13 bases in between. The germline V gene has CDR1 MNHNS and CDR2 SASEGT. The CDR3 sequence is CASSEGSGGYYNSPLHF. CDR3 coding DNA: TGTGCCAGCAGTGAAGGGTCTGGAGGGTACTATAATTCACCCCTCCACTTT.

The gene calls are TRBV4-1 and TRBJ2-2, with TRBD2 matching 7 bases. This CDR3 is 16 amino acids long. CDR1 and CDR2 from the germline V gene are MGHRA and YSYEKL. The V and J ends lost 4 bases and 6 bases, in that order; junction bases with no gene match: 11. The CDR3 DNA sequence: TGCGCCAGCAGCCGCGAGGCGGGGGTTCCCTCCGGGGAGCTGTTTTTT. Its protein is CASSREAGVPSGELFF.

The gene calls are TRBV6-2 or TRBV6-3 and TRBJ1-3; the D is unclear. Per germline, CDR1 MNHEY and CDR2 SVGEGT. The CDR3 has 12 residues. Trimming stripped 0 bases from V and 12 bases from J, with 9 bases between. The CDR3 here is CASSYSEANIYF. The CDR3 coding sequence is TGTGCCAGCAGTTACTCGGAGGCCAACATATATTTT.

The genes are TRBV2 and TRBJ1-4, with D possibly TRBD1 on 5 matching bases. Germline CDR1 is SNHLY and CDR2 is FYNNEI. The V end was cut by 6 bases, the J end by 7 bases, with 15 bases between. This CDR3 has 14 residues. The CDR3 DNA follows: TGTGCCAGCAGAAGCAGGGTATTGTTTGAAAAACTGTTTTTT. It is translated as CASRSRVLFEKLFF.

The chain carries TRBV3-1 (or the pseudogene TRBV3-2) and TRBJ2-7, with 7 bases fitting TRBD1. This CDR3 is 16 amino acids long. The ends lost 1 base at V and 1 base at J; junction bases unmatched: 7. Looked up from germline, CDR1 is LGHDT and CDR2 is YNNKEL (reference sequence). The CDR3 DNA follows: TGTGCCAGCAGCCAAGCCACCGGGACAGCGTCCTACGAGCAGTACTTC. Its protein is CASSQATGTASYEQYF.

The gene calls are TRBV7-6 and TRBJ1-4, with D unclear. Germline CDR1 SGHVS, CDR2 FNYEAQ. The CDR3 sequence is 15 residues long. V was shortened by 1 base and J by 1 base, with 7 bases between the two germline ends. The CDR3 DNA is TGTGCCAGCAGCTTAGAGCCAGGAACTAATGAAAAACTGTTTTTT. This codes for CASSLEPGTNEKLFF.

The chain uses TRBV18 and TRBJ2-1; D uncertain. V gave up 1 base and J gave up 4 bases, with 17 bases separating them. Germline V gives CDR1 KGHSH, CDR2 LQKENI. This CDR3 contains 17 residues. The CDR3 sequence is CASSPLASYAAYNEQFF. CDR3 DNA: TGTGCCAGCTCACCACTCGCAAGCTACGCGGCGTACAATGAGCAGTTCTTC.

The chain has TRBV7-9 and TRBJ2-1; D call uncertain. The CDR3 runs to 14 residues. Looked up from germline, CDR1 is SEHNR and CDR2 is FQNEAQ (reference sequence). V lost 7 bases to trimming and J lost 5 bases, with 15 bases between them. The CDR3 nucleotides are TGTGCCAGCACCCCCGTTGGCCCCAACAATGAGCAGTTCTTC. Encoded protein: CASTPVGPNNEQFF.

The chain links TRBV2 to TRBJ2-3, with a possible D match to TRBD1 (6 bases). CDR1 SNHLY and CDR2 FYNNEI come from the germline V gene. V lost 4 bases, J lost 2 bases, and 10 bases lay in between. This CDR3 region has 14 residues. CDR3 sequence: CASSGGQVTDTQYF. CDR3 bases: TGTGCCAGCAGTGGGGGGCAGGTCACAGATACGCAGTATTTT.

The chain combines TRBV28 with TRBJ2-2; D is uncertain. The V end was cut by 3 bases, the J end by 6 bases, with 5 bases between. Germline-derived CDR1 and CDR2 are MDHEN and SYDVKM. The CDR3 spans 12 residues. CDR3 region: CASSLRSGELFF. In DNA, the CDR3 is TGTGCCAGCAGTTTGAGATCCGGGGAGCTGTTTTTT.

The chain has TRBV19 and TRBJ2-1, with a tentative D call TRBD1 (6 bases). V was pared by 5 bases and J by 5 bases, with 16 bases between. The CDR3 covers 15 residues. Germline CDR1 reads LNHDA; CDR2 reads SQIVND (reference sequence). The CDR3 loop reads CASSPDRAFHNEQFF. CDR3 nucleotides: TGTGCCAGTAGTCCGGACAGAGCCTTTCACAATGAGCAGTTCTTC.

This chain uses TRBV10-3 with TRBJ2-3, with 7 positions matching TRBD2. V shed 6 bases and J 2 bases; nucleotides not matched to a gene: 2. CDR1 is ENHRY and CDR2 is SYGVKD in the germline V gene. CDR3 size: 13 residues. CDR3 coding DNA: TGTGCCATCAGGGCGGGGGACACAGATACGCAGTATTTT. Translated: CAIRAGDTDTQYF.

The rearrangement uses TRBV2 and TRBJ2-5; 7 bases agree with TRBD1. CDR3 length: 11 residues. Germline V gives CDR1 SNHLY, CDR2 FYNNEI. V lost 6 bases, J lost 8 bases, and 3 bases stayed unmatched. CDR3 loop: CASRQGFTQYF. CDR3 coding DNA: TGTGCCAGCAGACAGGGGTTTACCCAGTACTTC.

This rearrangement joins TRBV10-2 to TRBJ2-1, with 7 bases aligning to TRBD2. Germline CDR1 WSHSY, CDR2 SAAADI. This CDR3 is 14 amino acids long. J was trimmed by 2 bases and V by 7 bases; bases with no gene match: 5. The CDR3 loop is CASKTGGPYNEQFF. The CDR3 DNA reads TGCGCCAGCAAAACGGGGGGTCCCTACAATGAGCAGTTCTTC.

The chain uses TRBV20-1 and TRBJ1-1; D is unresolved. There are 13 residues in the CDR3. The ends were cut back, 3 bases at V and 2 bases at J, with 10 bases in the middle. Germline V gene data show CDR1 as DFQATT and CDR2 as SNEGSKA (reference sequence). DNA of the CDR3: TGCAGTGCTAGTAAGGAGGGAAACACTGAAGCTTTCTTT. Residues: CSASKEGNTEAFF.

The chain recombines TRBV3-1 (or the pseudogene TRBV3-2) with TRBJ1-5; D gene unclear. CDR1 and CDR2 (germline): LGHDT, YNNKEL (reference sequence). V dropped 0 bases and J dropped 3 bases, with 9 bases sitting between them. The CDR3 covers 15 residues. The CDR3 here is CASSQDGTNNQPQHF. Here the CDR3 DNA reads TGTGCCAGCAGCCAAGATGGTACAAACAATCAGCCCCAGCATTTT.

This chain joins TRBV2 and TRBJ1-1, with D unresolved. CDR3 length equals 14 residues. V dropped 6 bases and J dropped 3 bases, with 14 bases sitting between them. Germline values: CDR1 SNHLY, CDR2 FYNNEI. The CDR3 DNA is TGTGCCAGCAGGAAAGAGGTGGGTGACACTGAAGCTTTCTTT. This codes for CASRKEVGDTEAFF.

The CDR3 spells CASSVEGTDTQYF. The CDR3 DNA reads as TGTGCCAGCAGCGTAGAGGGGACAGATACGCAGTATTTT. This chain connects TRBV9 to TRBJ2-3, with D possibly being TRBD1 (5 bases). Trimming stripped 0 bases from V and 3 bases from J, with 5 bases between. Germline values: CDR1 SGDLS, CDR2 YYNGEE. The CDR3 contains 13 residues.

V usage is TRBV12-3 or TRBV12-4 and J usage is TRBJ1-6, with D maybe TRBD1 (6 bases). With 6 bases removed from V and 10 bases from J, the gap between germline ends came to 10 bases. This CDR3 is built from 12 residues. DNA of the CDR3: TGTGCCAGCAGAGGGGGTCCCTCACCCCTCCACTTT. Protein sequence: CASRGGPSPLHF.

The chain combines TRBV4-2 with TRBJ1-1; the D gene is possibly TRBD1 (6 bases). CDR1 and CDR2 from the germline V gene are LGHNA and YNFKEQ. Trimming shortened V by 1 base and J by 2 bases, and 11 bases separated the two germline ends. This CDR3 region has 15 residues. The CDR3 DNA reads TGTGCCAGCAGCCAAGCGGACAGACTAAACACTGAAGCTTTCTTT. It specifies CASSQADRLNTEAFF.

This clone has just a few counts. The V and J genes are TRBV4-1 and TRBJ2-7; D gene uncertain. Germline CDR1 and CDR2: MGHRA and YSYEKL. The length of the CDR3 is 15 residues. V dropped 0 bases and J dropped 3 bases, with 12 bases sitting between them. CDR3 bases: TGCGCCAGCAGCCAAGAGGTACAGTCCTTCTACGAGCAGTACTTC. It translates to CASSQEVQSFYEQYF.

The count of this clone is one. The V and J genes are TRBV5-4 and TRBJ2-1, with TRBD1 matching over 10 bases. This CDR3 is built from 13 residues. Germline values: CDR1 SGHNT, CDR2 YYREEE (reference sequence). The V gene end was trimmed by 3 bases and the J gene end by 7 bases; junction bases not matched to a gene: 1. The CDR3 region is CASSWTGGNEQFF. In nucleotides, the CDR3 is TGTGCCAGCAGCTGGACAGGGGGAAATGAGCAGTTCTTC.

The chain recombines TRBV27 with TRBJ1-5; D might be TRBD1 (6 bases). This CDR3 is 15 amino acids long. V lost 6 bases, J lost 1 base, and 13 bases lay in between. CDR1 and CDR2 (germline): MNHEY, SMNVEV (reference sequence). The CDR3 bases are TGTGCCAGCAGAGCCACAGGGTGGAGCAATCAGCCCCAGCATTTT. This gives the protein CASRATGWSNQPQHF.

This sequence joins TRBV4-3 and TRBJ2-5; possible D gene TRBD1, 6 bases. This CDR3 region has 14 residues. CDR1 is LGHNA, CDR2 YSLEER, per germline. V lost 4 bases to trimming and J lost 0 bases, with 9 bases between them. The CDR3 DNA is TGCGCCAGCAGCCGATCAGGGGACCAAGAGACCCAGTACTTC. It yields the protein CASSRSGDQETQYF.